Each of the 25 T cell receptor beta chains below was sequenced from the same sample in a study of blood T cell repertoires in COVID-19. The data were produced by immunoSEQ multiplex PCR, yet TCRdb's version contains in-frame clones alone and is incomplete. The table lists hundreds of thousands of clones, 70% to 90% of them singletons, with approximately 12% in the top ten. The specimen sequenced was peripheral blood. The receptor set was obtained from a woman younger than 30 who had recovered from COVID-19.

V is TRBV19 and J is TRBJ1-1, with unresolved D. The ends were cut back, 3 bases at V and 0 bases at J, with 11 bases in the middle. The germline V gene has CDR1 LNHDA and CDR2 SQIVND (reference sequence). This CDR3 has 15 amino acids. This chain's CDR3 is CASSMEAALNTEAFF. As DNA, the CDR3 is TGTGCCAGTAGTATGGAGGCGGCCTTGAACACTGAAGCTTTCTTT.

The chain employs TRBV12-5 and TRBJ2-5; 8 bases align to TRBD1. The CDR3 sequence is 15 residues long. CDR1 LGHNT and CDR2 FRNRAP come from the germline V gene. With V trimmed by 6 bases and J by 4 bases, 10 bases remained unmatched. The CDR3 nucleotides are TGTGCTAGTGGACCCACAAAGACAGGGGTAGAGACCCAGTACTTC. This sequence encodes CASGPTKTGVETQYF.

CDR3 in amino acids: CASSLGQTNQPQHF. The CDR3 DNA sequence: TGTGCCAGCAGCTTGGGACAGACCAATCAGCCCCAGCATTTT. The chain uses TRBV7-9 and TRBJ1-5, with 7 positions matching TRBD1. The J segment lost 3 bases and the V segment lost 3 bases, leaving 2 bases of the junction unmatched. The CDR3 consists of 14 residues. Germline V gives CDR1 SEHNR, CDR2 FQNEAQ (reference sequence).

The chain employs TRBV4-3 and TRBJ2-7; perhaps TRBD2 as D (6 bases). V lost 1 base to trimming and J lost 2 bases, with 12 bases between them. CDR1 and CDR2 from the germline V gene are LGHNA and YSLEER. The CDR3 is 15 residues long. The CDR3 region is CASSQGTGGPYEQYF. Here the CDR3 DNA reads TGCGCCAGCAGCCAAGGGACTGGAGGGCCCTACGAGCAGTACTTC.

The chain employs TRBV6-5 and TRBJ1-5; TRBD1 agrees at 10 bases. V was pared by 6 bases and J by 6 bases, with 5 bases of the junction left unmatched. Germline loops: CDR1 MNHEY, CDR2 SVGAGI. The CDR3 consists of 14 residues. CDR3 nucleotide sequence: TGTGCCAGCAGCCAGACAGGGGGCGGTCAGCCCCAGCATTTT. It yields the protein CASSQTGGGQPQHF.

The CDR3 DNA reads as TGCGCCAGCAGCCTGAGGGGAGGCTATGGCTACACCTTC. It codes for CASSLRGGYGYTF. This chain connects TRBV5-1 to TRBJ1-2; D perhaps matches TRBD1 (5 bases). The V end was cut by 4 bases, the J end by 4 bases, with 11 bases between. The CDR3 spans 13 residues. CDR1 and CDR2 from the germline V gene are SGHRS and YFSETQ.

Only one count was recorded for this clone. The chain joins TRBV27 to TRBJ1-5; 7 positions match TRBD1. The germline CDR1 and CDR2 sequences are MNHEY and SMNVEV (reference sequence). J lost 4 bases, V lost 5 bases, and 5 bases had no gene match. This CDR3 comprises 14 residues. CDR3 amino acids: CASSRDSLNQPQHF. CDR3 bases: TGTGCCAGCAGTAGGGACAGCTTAAATCAGCCCCAGCATTTT.

The V call is TRBV14, the J call TRBJ2-3; no reliable D call. Germline CDR1 reads SGHDN; CDR2 reads FVKESK. Trimming left V 8 bases short and J 6 bases short, with 15 bases between. This CDR3 comprises 13 residues. The CDR3 nucleotides are TGTGCCAGCTCCCGTAGTACTAAGGATACGCAGTATTTT. Encoded protein: CASSRSTKDTQYF.

This sequence joins TRBV3-1 (or the pseudogene TRBV3-2) and TRBJ1-6; the D gene is possibly TRBD1 (6 bases). This CDR3 has 23 residues. V was clipped by 3 bases and J by 3 bases, with 33 bases between them. Germline CDR1 is LGHDT and CDR2 is YNNKEL (reference sequence). The CDR3, as DNA: TGTGCCAGCAGCCACGTAAAAGACAGGCGAAAACCCCTTCTTTCCGGCTATAATTCACCCCTCCACTTT. It yields the protein CASSHVKDRRKPLLSGYNSPLHF.

This clone was detected once. This rearrangement joins TRBV5-1 to TRBJ1-1; D gene unclear. The germline V gene has CDR1 SGHRS and CDR2 YFSETQ. The CDR3 sequence is 16 residues long. Trimming took 0 bases from V and 0 from J, leaving 12 bases between them. The CDR3 loop reads CASSLGVPELNTEAFF. CDR3 nucleotides: TGCGCCAGCAGCTTGGGGGTCCCGGAGTTGAACACTGAAGCTTTCTTT.

The chain carries TRBV14 and TRBJ2-3; no reliable D call. Trimming stripped 3 bases from V and 0 bases from J, with 13 bases between. Germline V gene sequence: CDR1 SGHDN, CDR2 FVKESK. This CDR3 region has 16 residues. The CDR3 spells CASSHSRVTSTDTQYF. CDR3 bases: TGTGCCAGCAGCCACAGCCGGGTAACTAGCACAGATACGCAGTATTTT.

The V gene is TRBV7-3, the J gene TRBJ2-3; D is undetermined. Trimming removed 4 bases from V and 2 bases from J, with 4 bases in between. CDR1 and CDR2 (germline): SGHTA, FQGTGA. The CDR3 totals 12 residues. The CDR3 DNA follows: TGTGCCAGCAGCTCAAACACAGATACGCAGTATTTT. Translated, it gives CASSSNTDTQYF.

This rearrangement joins TRBV7-2 to TRBJ1-4; unclear D gene. The CDR3 runs to 16 residues. The V gene lost 5 bases and the J gene lost 0 bases, with 13 bases spanning the gap. Germline values: CDR1 SGHTA, CDR2 FQGNSA. The CDR3 region has the DNA TGTGCCAGCAGCATAGGACGGGGTGCAACTAATGAAAAACTGTTTTTT. Encoded protein: CASSIGRGATNEKLFF.

The chain has TRBV19 and TRBJ1-1; the D gene is possibly TRBD1 (6 bases). CDR1 LNHDA and CDR2 SQIVND come from the germline V gene (reference sequence). Trimming cost V 4 bases and J 5 bases, with 8 bases left between them. The CDR3 length is 12 residues. DNA for the CDR3: TGTGCCAGTAGTACACAGGGAACTGAAGCTTTCTTT. This gives the protein CASSTQGTEAFF.

J is TRBJ2-1 and V is TRBV5-4; 14 bases line up with TRBD2. The V gene end was trimmed by 3 bases and the J gene end by 10 bases; junction bases not matched to a gene: 6. Germline values: CDR1 SGHNT, CDR2 YYREEE (reference sequence). This CDR3 is built from 15 residues. CDR3 residues: CASSSGTSGRVEQFF. Here the CDR3 DNA reads TGTGCCAGCAGCTCCGGGACTAGCGGGAGAGTAGAGCAGTTCTTC.

This clone has more than one count but fewer than ten. This sequence joins TRBV6-5 and TRBJ2-7; 9 bases match TRBD1. The ends lost 9 bases at V and 1 base at J; junction bases unmatched: 4. This CDR3 comprises 13 residues. From germline, CDR1 is MNHEY and CDR2 SVGAGI. The CDR3 sequence: CASTGGMSYEQYF. The CDR3 region has the DNA TGTGCCAGTACAGGGGGCATGTCCTACGAGCAGTACTTC.

This clone was detected a few times. V gene TRBV9 combines with J gene TRBJ2-2, with D unresolved. The CDR3 runs to 15 residues. V lost 0 bases to trimming and J lost 2 bases, with 8 bases between them. Germline lookup yields CDR1 SGDLS and CDR2 YYNGEE. The CDR3 protein is CASSVVRHNTGELFF. CDR3 in DNA: TGTGCCAGCAGCGTAGTCAGACACAACACCGGGGAGCTGTTTTTT.

The J gene is TRBJ2-1, the V gene TRBV4-3; D perhaps matches TRBD2 (5 bases). Trimming removed 0 bases from V and 0 bases from J, with 12 bases in between. This CDR3 contains 17 residues. Germline V gives CDR1 LGHNA, CDR2 YSLEER. The DNA of the CDR3 is TGCGCCAGCAGCCAAGAGGTCGGGATGAGCTCCTACAATGAGCAGTTCTTC. Residues: CASSQEVGMSSYNEQFF.

The chain couples TRBV10-1 to TRBJ1-1; 7 positions match TRBD1. V lost 10 bases and J lost 0; bases outside the gene matches: 5. CDR1 is WNHNN, CDR2 SYGVQD, per germline (reference sequence). This CDR3 region has 13 residues. In nucleotides, the CDR3 is TGCGCCACCGGGGGACAGATGAACACTGAAGCTTTCTTT. This encodes CATGGQMNTEAFF.

The chain has TRBV9 and TRBJ1-2; 8 nucleotides line up with TRBD1. CDR3 size: 15 residues. V lost 3 bases and J lost 4; bases outside the gene matches: 8. The germline V gene has CDR1 SGDLS and CDR2 YYNGEE. The CDR3 nucleotides are TGTGCCAGCAGCGGAGGACAGGGAGGCCCCTATGGCTACACCTTC. Amino acid sequence: CASSGGQGGPYGYTF. The complete variable domain, with remaining parts taken from reference TRBV9 and TRBJ1-2, reads DSGVTQTPKHLITATGQRVTLRCSPRSGDLSVYWYQQSLDQGLQFLIQYYNGEERAKGNILERFSAQQFPDLHSELNLSSLELGDSALYFCASSGGQGGPYGYTFGSGTRLTVV.

The J gene is TRBJ2-7, the V gene TRBV6-2 or TRBV6-3; a possible D gene is TRBD1 (5 bases). With 2 bases removed from V and 6 bases from J, the gap between germline ends came to 14 bases. The CDR3 is made up of 14 amino acids. Germline assignment: CDR1 MNHEY and CDR2 SVGEGT. The CDR3 DNA reads as TGTGCCAGCAGTTACATCTCAGGGATCCGCGAGCAGTACTTC. Residues: CASSYISGIREQYF.

The V call is TRBV7-9, the J call TRBJ2-2; 7 bases line up with TRBD1. Germline CDR1 SEHNR, CDR2 FQNEAQ (reference sequence). The CDR3 is 17 residues long. With 5 bases clipped from V and 1 base from J, the junction kept 10 bases outside the gene matches. CDR3 sequence (DNA): TGTGCCAGCAGCGAATCCTCCGGGACAGAGAACACCGGGGAGCTGTTTTTT. Translated, it gives CASSESSGTENTGELFF.

This clone has only a few counts. This sequence joins TRBV30 and TRBJ2-2; TRBD1 matches 8 bases. Looked up from germline, CDR1 is GTSNPN and CDR2 is SVGIG (reference sequence). This CDR3 contains 14 residues. Trimming cost V 4 bases and J 5 bases; bases outside gene matches: 6. The CDR3: CAWNGQGRTGELFF. In DNA, the CDR3 is TGTGCCTGGAACGGACAGGGCCGGACCGGGGAGCTGTTTTTT.

This clone was picked up one time. The chain employs TRBV5-6 and TRBJ1-5, with 10 bases that match TRBD1. Germline loops: CDR1 SGHDT, CDR2 YYEEEE. The CDR3 consists of 15 residues. Trimming at V came to 4 bases and at J to 4 bases, leaving 5 bases not matched to a gene. CDR3 sequence: CASSLGQGGNQPQHF. DNA of the CDR3: TGTGCCAGCAGCCTAGGACAGGGGGGGAATCAGCCCCAGCATTTT.

The J gene is TRBJ1-2, the V gene TRBV4-2; no firm D call. Germline V gene sequence: CDR1 LGHNA, CDR2 YNFKEQ. The CDR3 runs 13 residues. Trimming stripped 0 bases from V and 3 bases from J, with 5 bases between. The CDR3 nucleotides read TGTGCCAGCAGCCAAGACGGAGACTATGGCTACACCTTC. Translated: CASSQDGDYGYTF.